This TCR beta chain was observed in a study of neoadjuvant nivolumab and ipilimumab in lung cancer. With 8 bases removed from V and 1 base from J, the gap between germline ends came to 19 bases. The length of the CDR3 is 16 residues. Germline CDR1 reads ENHRY; CDR2 reads SYGVKD. Findings and caveats of the study: Pretherapy blood TCR richness correlated positively with resected tumor richness.

With regard to this clone: Antigen: not known.

Method: immunoSEQ multiplex PCR; TCRdb's copy keeps in-frame clones and lacks some. The top ten clones hold approximately 2% of a sample with 30,000 to 35,000 clones, about 92% of them seen once. This rearrangement joins TRBV10-3 to TRBJ2-3; D possibly corresponds to TRBD2 (6 bases). The source of this sequence is an adult with non-small cell lung cancer. The source material was peripheral blood, sampled after neoadjuvant nivolumab, alone or with ipilimumab, at or shortly before surgery. The CDR3 DNA reads as TGTGCCATCGGTAACCCTTCGGGAGAGGGCACAGATACGCAGTATTTT. Protein product: CAIGNPSGEGTDTQYF.